This T cell receptor beta chain is from a study of CD8+ T cells in alopecia areata. The overall study: Treated patients received severity scores based on the percentage of scalp area affected.

This clone was seen once. Its antigen is unidentified. The treatment is: oral pan-JAK inhibitor, 5-10 mg twice daily. Collected material from alopecia areata patients comprised lesional scalp punch biopsies and peripheral blood. Sorting of PBMCs yielded the CD4+ and CD8+ T cells. V lost 3 bases and J 2 bases, leaving 11 bases between the germline ends. Germline V gene lookup returns CDR1 SGDLS and CDR2 YYNGEE. The CDR3 has 15 amino acids. Findings and limits, study-wide: Researchers report lesional scalp, most notably alopecia totalis/universalis, outstripped normal scalp in clonality.

Investigators isolated RNA and reverse transcribed it into cDNA to act as the sequencing template. Data came from immunoSEQ multiplex PCR; TCRdb stores just in-frame clones and leaves some out. The sample includes 200,000 or so clones, more than 30% seen only once; the top ten take 0.48%. The chain carries TRBV9 and TRBJ2-2, with D hard to call. Sequenced here: CD4+ T cells sorted from blood, sampled between weeks 30 and 35, from a patient treated with tofacitinib. The TCR sequence derives from a human donor with alopecia areata. CDR3 DNA: TGTGCCAGCAGCGGCCGCAGGTTAAACACCGGGGAGCTGTTTTTT. Protein product: CASSGRRLNTGELFF.